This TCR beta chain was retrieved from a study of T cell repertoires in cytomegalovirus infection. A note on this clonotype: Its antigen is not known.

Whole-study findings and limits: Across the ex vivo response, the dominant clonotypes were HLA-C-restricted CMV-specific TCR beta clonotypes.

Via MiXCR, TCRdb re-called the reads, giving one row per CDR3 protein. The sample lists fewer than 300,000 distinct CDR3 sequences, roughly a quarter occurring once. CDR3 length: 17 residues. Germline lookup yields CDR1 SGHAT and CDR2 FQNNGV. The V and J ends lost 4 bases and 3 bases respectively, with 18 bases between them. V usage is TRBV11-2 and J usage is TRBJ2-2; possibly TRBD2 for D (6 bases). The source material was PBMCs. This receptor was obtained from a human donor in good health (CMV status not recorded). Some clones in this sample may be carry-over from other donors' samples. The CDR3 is CASSSRFWGGDTGELFF. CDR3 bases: TGTGCCAGCAGCTCCCGATTTTGGGGCGGGGACACCGGGGAGCTGTTTTTT.